These 19 T cell receptor beta chains share one sample of origin, sequenced in a study of OX40 agonist ivuxolimab in advanced cancers. The library was prepared using the immunoSEQ multiplex PCR assay. What TCRdb holds here is the immuneACCESS table cut down to in-frame rearrangements. Part of the clones is not present; checked against another copy, under half of the missing clones reflect an unresolved V gene, and the others are unexplained. Present in this sample are about 130,000 clones, 85% to 95% of which were seen just once. The ten biggest clones cover roughly 1% of the sample. Sequenced here: CD4+ or CD8+ T cells sorted from blood, sampled in a trial of the OX40 agonist ivuxolimab. The receptors shown here come from an adult with an advanced solid tumor such as melanoma, head and neck, liver or kidney cancer.

The chain recombines TRBV29-1 with TRBJ1-3; D not certain. V lost 6 bases and J lost 0, with 9 bases in between. The length of the CDR3 is 13 residues. The V gene's germline CDR1 is SQVTM and CDR2 ANQGSEA. The CDR3 reads CSVTKDSGNTIYF. The CDR3 DNA follows: TGCAGCGTAACTAAGGACTCTGGAAACACCATATATTTT.

This rearrangement joins TRBV2 to TRBJ1-5, with D possibly TRBD1 on 6 matching bases. Germline V gene data show CDR1 as SNHLY and CDR2 as FYNNEI. The CDR3 is made up of 14 amino acids. V dropped 6 bases and J dropped 6 bases, with 15 bases sitting between them. The CDR3 reads CASSVEGDGQPQHF. For the CDR3, the DNA is TGTGCCAGCAGCGTTGAGGGGGACGGTCAGCCCCAGCATTTT.

V is TRBV5-1 and J is TRBJ2-5; maybe TRBD1 (5 bases). Germline V gene sequence: CDR1 SGHRS, CDR2 YFSETQ. The CDR3 has 12 residues. V lost 4 bases and J lost 7, with 11 bases in between. The CDR3 region is CASSPGPGTQYF. CDR3 nucleotide sequence: TGCGCCAGCAGCCCAGGGCCCGGGACCCAGTACTTC.

This clone was seen just once. V is TRBV7-2 and J is TRBJ2-6; TRBD1 agrees at 11 bases. Germline loops: CDR1 SGHTA, CDR2 FQGNSA. Trimming at V came to 5 bases and at J to 2 bases, leaving 2 bases not matched to a gene. This CDR3 contains 16 residues. CDR3 sequence (DNA): TGTGCCAGCAGCCGGACAGGGGGCACTGGGGCCAACGTCCTGACTTTC. This encodes CASSRTGGTGANVLTF.

About this clone: An end of the junction differs from the germline gene, which may be a read error. The chain links TRBV7-9 to TRBJ1-1, with D uncertain. This CDR3 has 15 residues. Germline CDR1 and CDR2: SEHNR and FQNEAQ (reference sequence). As DNA, the CDR3 is TGCGCCAGCAGCCCCTCGGACCGGCTGAACACTGAAGCTTTCTTT. Protein product: CASSPSDRLNTEAFF.

This rearrangement joins TRBV4-3 to TRBJ1-4; TRBD1 aligns across 9 bases. Per germline, CDR1 LGHNA and CDR2 YSLEER. V dropped 3 bases and J dropped 5; count of bases not matched to a gene: 7. The CDR3 spans 16 residues. CDR3 region: CASSHHPTGGNEKLFF. In DNA, the CDR3 is TGCGCCAGCAGCCACCATCCGACAGGGGGGAATGAAAAACTGTTTTTT.

The V call is TRBV7-3, the J call TRBJ2-7, with 11 bases that match TRBD2. V lost 5 bases to trimming and J lost 0 bases; unmatched junction nucleotides: 6. The germline V gene has CDR1 SGHTA and CDR2 FQGTGA. This CDR3 is 16 amino acids long. This CDR3 reads CASSLTGTSGSYEQYF. The CDR3 DNA reads TGTGCCAGCAGCCTCACCGGGACTAGCGGCTCCTACGAGCAGTACTTC.

The gene calls are TRBV7-2 and TRBJ1-1; a weak D match, TRBD1 (5 bases). The germline V gene has CDR1 SGHTA and CDR2 FQGNSA. Trimming cost V 5 bases and J 1 base, with 17 bases left between them. This CDR3 spans 16 amino acids. The CDR3 here is CASSLGGGHPNTEAFF. The CDR3 DNA follows: TGTGCCAGCAGCCTGGGGGGTGGTCACCCGAACACTGAAGCTTTCTTT.

This clone has just one count. This chain uses TRBV5-1 with TRBJ1-6; tentatively, D is TRBD1 (6 bases). The germline CDR1 and CDR2 sequences are SGHRS and YFSETQ. V lost 3 bases and J 9 bases, leaving 19 bases between the germline ends. The CDR3 is 16 amino acids. The CDR3 is CASSSTGLWGISPLHF. The CDR3 DNA follows: TGCGCCAGCAGCTCCACAGGGCTTTGGGGAATTTCACCCCTCCACTTT.

The chain joins TRBV10-3 to TRBJ1-3; no definite D call. The CDR3 sequence is 16 residues long. In germline, CDR1 is ENHRY, CDR2 SYGVKD. V was shortened by 0 bases and J by 1 base, with 10 bases between the two germline ends. The CDR3 region is CAISESAGPSGNTIYF. CDR3 sequence (DNA): TGTGCCATCAGTGAGTCGGCAGGTCCTTCTGGAAACACCATATATTTT.

The rearrangement uses TRBV10-3 and TRBJ2-7; 8 nucleotides align to TRBD1. V shed 3 bases and J 2 bases; nucleotides not matched to a gene: 6. Germline V gene sequence: CDR1 ENHRY, CDR2 SYGVKD. The CDR3 loop spans 15 amino acids. For the CDR3, the DNA is TGTGCCATCAGTGAATCTCAGGACAGGGCCTACGAGCAGTACTTC. It yields the protein CAISESQDRAYEQYF.

The V call is TRBV30, the J call TRBJ2-1; no clear D gene. This CDR3 region has 13 residues. Trimming shortened V by 0 bases and J by 3 bases, and 6 bases separated the two germline ends. Germline lookup yields CDR1 GTSNPN and CDR2 SVGIG (reference sequence). CDR3 in amino acids: CAWSVRLYNEQFF. CDR3 DNA: TGTGCCTGGAGTGTACGCCTCTACAATGAGCAGTTCTTC.

V is TRBV9 and J is TRBJ2-5; either TRBD1 or TRBD2 may supply D (5 bases each). Germline CDR1 SGDLS, CDR2 YYNGEE. Trimming pared 0 bases from V and 0 bases from J, leaving 6 bases between. The CDR3 spans 14 residues. CDR3 bases: TGTGCCAGCAGCGTAGGGGGGTACCAAGAGACCCAGTACTTC. This codes for CASSVGGYQETQYF.

The chain carries TRBV28 and TRBJ1-5; 9 positions agree with TRBD1. V dropped 5 bases and J dropped 7; count of bases not matched to a gene: 9. This CDR3 region has 15 residues. Per the germline V gene, CDR1 is MDHEN and CDR2 is SYDVKM. Here the CDR3 reads CASSVLQGAEQPQHF. The CDR3 bases are TGTGCCAGCAGTGTCCTACAGGGGGCGGAGCAGCCCCAGCATTTT.

The chain employs TRBV6-5 and TRBJ2-1; the D call may be TRBD1 or TRBD2 (5 bases each). The CDR3 is 14 residues long. Germline CDR1 and CDR2: MNHEY and SVGAGI. V lost 0 bases to trimming and J lost 10 bases, with 13 bases between them. CDR3 residues: CASSYSKGRDEQFF. The CDR3 bases are TGTGCCAGCAGTTACTCGAAGGGACGGGACGAGCAGTTCTTC.

The chain is built from TRBV11-2 and TRBJ2-7; perhaps TRBD1 as D (6 bases). This CDR3 contains 15 residues. The V end lost 4 bases, the J end lost 2 bases, and 15 bases lay between the germline ends. Germline values: CDR1 SGHAT, CDR2 FQNNGV. The CDR3 DNA sequence: TGTGCCAGCAGCTCCGTTAGGGGGACCCCCTACGAGCAGTACTTC. Protein sequence: CASSSVRGTPYEQYF.

The chain employs TRBV5-4 and TRBJ2-1; a weak D match, TRBD2 (6 bases). The V gene's germline CDR1 is SGHNT and CDR2 YYREEE (reference sequence). CDR3 size: 14 residues. The V gene lost 1 base and the J gene lost 14 bases, with 19 bases spanning the gap. The CDR3 sequence: CASSLLGGARGEFF. The CDR3 DNA reads TGTGCCAGCAGCTTGCTCGGCGGGGCAAGAGGTGAGTTCTTC.

The chain joins TRBV7-9 to TRBJ2-1; TRBD1 matches at 9 bases. The junction had 5 bases not matched to a gene; V was cut back by 5 bases and J by 3 bases. The CDR3 totals 15 residues. Per the germline V gene, CDR1 is SEHNR and CDR2 is FQNEAQ (reference sequence). The CDR3 spells CASSPDRGVYNEQFF. CDR3 DNA: TGTGCCAGCAGCCCAGACAGGGGGGTCTACAATGAGCAGTTCTTC.

This chain joins TRBV28 and TRBJ2-7, with 9 bases identical to TRBD2. CDR3 length: 15 amino acids. The V and J ends lost 8 bases and 6 bases, in that order; junction bases with no gene match: 14. Germline lookup yields CDR1 MDHEN and CDR2 SYDVKM. CDR3: CASVPSAGGGSEQYF. In nucleotides, the CDR3 is TGTGCCAGCGTCCCCTCCGCGGGAGGGGGGTCCGAGCAGTACTTC.